This T cell receptor beta chain is drawn from a study of neoadjuvant anti-PD-1 for oral cavity cancer (dated by TCRdb to the early 2020s). Regarding the complete study: Three to four biweekly doses of nivolumab at 3 mg/kg were mostly administered to patients before curative-intent surgical resection. The parent correlative cohort included some twelve patients, with a 33% response rate. Under RECIST 1.1, patients with complete response, partial response or stable disease were classed as responders, and patients with progression were classed as non-responders. Patients without progression received a fourth nivolumab dose around day 43 and underwent definitive surgical resection on days 50-56.

What the time point label conveys for this sample: after neoadjuvant nivolumab, at surgical resection. Patients were newly diagnosed with stage II-IVA oral cavity squamous cell carcinoma and had received no prior systemic or radiation treatment. The cohort was made up of patients with locally advanced, HPV-negative oral cavity squamous cell carcinoma. Peripheral blood mononuclear cells were analyzed directly and were not maintained or expanded in culture. The samples were drawn from a longitudinal correlative study tied to a single-arm phase II trial testing neoadjuvant nivolumab in oral cavity squamous cell carcinoma. Subject-matched pre- and post-treatment PBMCs and tumors from three responders and three non-responders were subjected to genomic DNA-based TCRbeta sequencing. Peripheral blood mononuclear cells were collected before nivolumab treatment and were collected again after treatment, at the time of surgery. Genomic DNA was isolated from PBMCs using the Maxwell RSC DNA from Cells kit.

PBMC libraries used mostly 480 ng of input genomic DNA for deep sequencing, with six replicates per sample. TCRbeta libraries were prepared with the immunoSEQ hsTCRbeta kit according to the manufacturer's instructions. The completed libraries were mixed into a single pool at 3 nM, then sequenced with an Illumina NovaSeq 6000 S4 flow cell. Per the source publication's procedure: Raw data preprocessing and quality control were performed with the immunoSEQ Analyzer. The analysis was limited to productive rearrangements, and each clonotype was defined by a unique CDR3 amino acid sequence. Repertoire clonality was estimated as the Gini-Simpson index, which was computed with the R package tcR. Student's t test was used to compare Gini indices, while Pearson correlation assessed associations with tumor size change. The clones in this table, taken by TCRdb from immuneACCESS, are in-frame only. Not every clone is retained; where verified, under half of the shortfall comes from an unresolved V gene, and the cause of the rest is unknown. V and J calls and clone size are given by that table; D and trimming were obtained from the DNA. This sample lists approximately 12,000 clones; 65% to 75% were detected once. In total, the top ten clones hold around 2.4% of the sample.

Notes on this clone: This receptor's antigen is unknown. Base qualities are not recorded, but no much larger clone differs from it by a single base.

Reading from cysteine to phenylalanine, the CDR3 counts 13 amino acids. The retained sequence is limited to the CDR3, 39 bases, with the frame set at the first base. The trim is 2 bases for V and 5 bases for J, with a gap of 10 bases between the germline ends. CDR1 and CDR2 are read off the germline V gene as SGHTA and FQGTGA. Overall results and qualifications from the work: The TCR analyses had only a few patients in each response group, and the authors called for validation in larger cohorts. After neoadjuvant nivolumab, non-responders showed significantly higher T cell clonality (Gini index) in PBMCs than responders did. Higher pretreatment blood TCRbeta clonality and lower post-treatment tumor TCRbeta clonality were correlated with higher pretreatment blood Treg/Th17 ratios.

The receptor was isolated from a person aged 35-79 years with oral cavity squamous cell carcinoma. The chain couples TRBV7-3 to TRBJ2-7; the D gene cannot be resolved reliably. The sequencing used PBMCs, collected after nivolumab (anti-PD-1) treatment. The DNA reads as follows: TGTGCCAGCAGCTTAGGGGTGATGAACGAGCAGTACTTC. Its translation is CASSLGVMNEQYF.